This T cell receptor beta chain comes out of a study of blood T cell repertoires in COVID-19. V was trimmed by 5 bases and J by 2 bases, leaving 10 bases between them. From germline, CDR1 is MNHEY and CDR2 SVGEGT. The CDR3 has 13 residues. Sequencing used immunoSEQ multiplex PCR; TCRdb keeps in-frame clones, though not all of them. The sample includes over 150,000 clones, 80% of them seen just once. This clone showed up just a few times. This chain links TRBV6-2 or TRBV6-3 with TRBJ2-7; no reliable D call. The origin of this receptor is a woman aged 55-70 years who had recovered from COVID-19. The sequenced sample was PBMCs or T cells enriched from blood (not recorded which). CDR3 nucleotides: TGTGCCAGCAGTGACCGGAGAGCCTACGAGCAGTACTTC. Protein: CASSDRRAYEQYF.